A selection of T cell receptor beta chains follows, all from one sample in a study of T-cell reconstitution after alpha-beta-depleted transplantation in children. TCRdb recomputed calls from the PCR reads with MiXCR, one row per CDR3 protein. The sample holds approximately 250,000 distinct CDR3 sequences, roughly 23% seen once. Sequenced here: PBMCs, sampled before TCRalphabeta/CD19-depleted stem cell transplant. The receptors come from a girl aged 2 to 10 with Fanconi anemia, due to receive a stem cell transplant. Each CDR3 is given with its conserved first and last residue. A D gene is named only where the DNA matches it firmly. Size tells how often a clone was seen (once, few, many) or the class of an expanded clone, and some rows leave it out.

CDR3aa,CDR3nt,d_gene,j_gene,v_gene,abundance
CASSYVRAADTQYF,TGTGCCAGCAGTTACGTTAGGGCGGCAGATACGCAGTATTTT,.,TRBJ2-3,TRBV6-5,.
CASSLVPTTVINQPQHF,TGTGCCAGCAGCTTAGTACCCACGACAGTGATTAATCAGCCCCAGCATTTT,.,TRBJ1-5,TRBV7-2,.
CSASRQETYEQYF,TGCAGTGCTAGTAGACAGGAAACCTACGAGCAGTACTTC,.,TRBJ2-7,TRBV20-1,many
CASSYGGGAFNEQFF,TGTGCCAGCAGTTACGGCGGGGGGGCCTTCAATGAGCAGTTCTTC,TRBD2,TRBJ2-1,TRBV6-2/TRBV6-3,many
CSVTLGQPNEQFF,TGCAGCGTCACCCTCGGACAGCCAAATGAGCAGTTCTTC,.,TRBJ2-1,TRBV29-1,.
CSVGGLGDSYEQYF,TGCAGCGTGGGTGGACTAGGCGACTCCTACGAGCAGTACTTC,TRBD2,TRBJ2-7,TRBV29-1,few
CASSYWGSQETQYF,TGTGCCAGCAGTTACTGGGGGAGCCAAGAGACCCAGTACTTC,.,TRBJ2-5,TRBV6-5,many
CSVSGFQETQYF,TGCAGCGTTTCCGGGTTCCAAGAGACCCAGTACTTC,.,TRBJ2-5,TRBV29-1,many
CASSPRGNDEQFF,TGTGCCAGCAGCCCCCGTGGGAACGATGAGCAGTTCTTC,.,TRBJ2-1,TRBV9,many
CASSLEEEALYNPQYF,TGTGCCAGCAGTTTAGAGGAGGAGGCCTTGTATAACCCTCAGTACTTC,.,TRBJ2-5,TRBV12-3/TRBV12-4,few
CASSFPTSGSALANTGELFF,TGTGCCAGCAGCTTTCCGACTAGCGGGTCTGCCCTCGCGAACACCGGGGAGCTGTTTTTT,TRBD2,TRBJ2-2,TRBV7-9,many
CASSRGGKLNTEAFF,TGTGCCAGCAGCCGGGGCGGCAAGTTGAACACTGAAGCTTTCTTT,.,TRBJ1-1,TRBV4-2,many
CASSTPSRQRLF,TGTGCCAGCAGTACCCCCTCCCGACAGCGCCTTTTC,.,TRBJ2-7,TRBV28,few
CAISGQGAREQYF,TGTGCCATCAGTGGCCAGGGGGCAAGGGAGCAGTACTTC,TRBD1,TRBJ2-7,TRBV10-3,.
CASSRATEVWAFF,TGTGCCAGCAGCCGAGCGACGGAAGTGTGGGCTTTCTTT,.,TRBJ1-1,TRBV13,.
CASSLDPGAGELFF,TGTGCCAGCAGCTTAGATCCAGGAGCCGGGGAGCTGTTTTTT,.,TRBJ2-2,TRBV11-2,.
CASSLANRANEKLFF,TGCGCCAGCAGCTTGGCAAACAGAGCTAATGAAAAACTGTTTTTT,.,TRBJ1-4,TRBV5-1,.
CSVLQLAGGGDTQYF,TGCAGCGTGCTCCAACTAGCGGGAGGAGGAGATACGCAGTATTTT,TRBD2,TRBJ2-3,TRBV29-1,few
CASSLEHNEQFF,TGCGCCAGCAGCTTGGAACACAATGAGCAGTTCTTC,.,TRBJ2-1,TRBV5-1,many
CASRHPEEGAYEQYF,TGTGCCAGCAGGCATCCAGAGGAGGGGGCATACGAGCAGTACTTC,.,TRBJ2-7,TRBV4-2,.
CASSYSQGILYGYTF,TGTGCCAGCAGTTATTCCCAGGGAATACTCTATGGCTACACCTTC,.,TRBJ1-2,TRBV6-5,.
CSVRLAKNIQYF,TGCAGCGTACGATTAGCCAAAAACATTCAGTACTTC,.,TRBJ2-4,TRBV29-1,many
CASSPGTSGRGYWDTQYF,TGTGCCAGCAGCCCCGGGACTAGCGGAAGGGGGTATTGGGATACGCAGTATTTT,TRBD2,TRBJ2-3,TRBV12-3/TRBV12-4,many